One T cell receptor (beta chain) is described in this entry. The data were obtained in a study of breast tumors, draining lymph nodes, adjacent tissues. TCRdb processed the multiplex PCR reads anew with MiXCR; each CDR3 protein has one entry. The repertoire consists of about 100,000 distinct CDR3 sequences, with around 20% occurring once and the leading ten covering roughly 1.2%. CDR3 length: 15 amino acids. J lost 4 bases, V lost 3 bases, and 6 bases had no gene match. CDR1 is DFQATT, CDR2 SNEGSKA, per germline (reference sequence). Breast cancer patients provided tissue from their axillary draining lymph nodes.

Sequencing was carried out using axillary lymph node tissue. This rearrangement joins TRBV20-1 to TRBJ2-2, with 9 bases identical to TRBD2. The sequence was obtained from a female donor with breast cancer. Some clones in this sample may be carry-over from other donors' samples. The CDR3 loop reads CSASLGGGGTGELFF. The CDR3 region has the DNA TGCAGTGCTAGTTTAGGCGGGGGGGGCACCGGGGAGCTGTTTTTT.